The rows below give T cell receptor beta chains drawn from one sample of a study of T cell responses to AZD1222 COVID-19 vaccine. The assay was immunoSEQ multiplex PCR, and TCRdb's table has in-frame clones only and misses some. The sample includes around 130,000 clones, 85% to 95% seen only once; the top ten take 0.85% to 0.95%. The input for sequencing was peripheral blood, taken on day 0 of AZD1222 vaccination. The source of these receptors is an adult in good health. CDR3s include the opening cysteine and the closing phenylalanine or tryptophan. Fields, in order: V gene, clone size, D gene, J gene, CDR3 protein, CDR3 DNA. D genes are given only for firm matches. Clone sizes are given selectively: once, few, many, or a class where the clone is expanded.

>TRBV15|.|TRBD2|TRBJ2-5
CATSRGDGGGTQETQYF
TGTGCCACCAGCAGAGGGGATGGCGGGGGAACCCAAGAGACCCAGTACTTC
>TRBV7-2|.|TRBD2|TRBJ2-2
CASSPTSKRGNTGELFF
TGTGCCAGCAGCCCTACCAGTAAGCGGGGGAACACCGGGGAGCTGTTTTTT
>TRBV18|.|.|TRBJ2-1
CASSRTSQGYNEQFF
TGTGCCAGCTCACGGACCTCTCAGGGCTACAATGAGCAGTTCTTC
>TRBV28|.|.|TRBJ1-3
CASSSPGERNTIYF
TGTGCCAGCAGTTCCCCGGGTGAGCGGAACACCATATATTTT
>TRBV27|.|.|TRBJ1-1
CASSLITGGLGMNTEAFF
TGTGCCAGCAGTTTAATAACGGGGGGGCTAGGGATGAACACTGAAGCTTTCTTT
>TRBV3-1/TRBV3-2|.|TRBD2|TRBJ2-3
CASSYSGGASDTQYF
TGTGCCAGCAGCTATAGCGGGGGGGCCTCAGATACGCAGTATTTT
>TRBV19|.|TRBD1|TRBJ1-2
CASSPPGQENGYTF
TGTGCCAGTAGTCCGCCGGGACAGGAAAATGGCTACACCTTC
>TRBV4-1|.|.|TRBJ1-5
CASSPVGNQPQHF
TGCGCCAGCAGTCCAGTGGGCAATCAGCCCCAGCATTTT
>TRBV7-6|.|TRBD1|TRBJ1-1
CASSPRTGPEAFF
TGTGCCAGCAGCCCGAGGACAGGGCCAGAAGCTTTCTTT
>TRBV4-1|once|TRBD1|TRBJ1-5
CASSQGSEGAFDQPQHF
TGCGCCAGCAGCCAAGGATCCGAGGGGGCGTTTGATCAGCCCCAGCATTTT
>TRBV27|.|TRBD1|TRBJ2-1
CASKADRFYNEQFF
TGTGCCAGCAAGGCGGACAGGTTCTACAATGAGCAGTTCTTC
>TRBV5-4|.|TRBD2|TRBJ2-5
CASSRTSGGPGIQETQYF
TGTGCCAGCAGCCGCACTAGCGGGGGCCCTGGGATACAAGAGACCCAGTACTTC
>TRBV6-1|.|.|TRBJ1-1
CASSSNRPMNTEAFF
TGTGCCAGCAGTTCTAACAGGCCTATGAACACTGAAGCTTTCTTT
>TRBV12-5|.|.|TRBJ2-1
CASGRNEQFF
TGTGCTAGTGGCCGCAATGAGCAGTTCTTC
>TRBV6-5|.|TRBD1|TRBJ1-2
CASSYSDRGYNGYTF
TGTGCCAGCAGTTACTCAGACAGGGGGTATAATGGCTACACCTTC
>TRBV4-1|.|.|TRBJ1-2
CASSQPLRENYGYTF
TGCGCCAGCAGCCAGCCGCTGAGGGAAAACTATGGCTACACCTTC
>TRBV10-2|once|.|TRBJ2-7
CASSESGVPAYEQYF
TGCGCCAGCAGTGAGTCGGGGGTCCCAGCCTACGAGCAGTACTTC
>TRBV27|.|TRBD1|TRBJ1-3
CASSRTGLSGNTIYF
TGTGCCAGCAGTCGGACAGGGCTCTCTGGAAACACCATATATTTT
>TRBV5-1|.|.|TRBJ2-7
CASSLTGYEQYF
TGCGCCAGCAGCTTGACAGGGTACGAGCAGTACTTC
>TRBV10-3|.|.|TRBJ1-1
CAIGGATEAFF
TGTGCCATCGGGGGGGCCACTGAAGCTTTCTTT
>TRBV18|.|.|TRBJ2-2
CASSPTNRPNTGELFF
TGTGCCAGCTCCCCTACGAACAGGCCGAACACCGGGGAGCTGTTTTTT
>TRBV2|.|.|TRBJ2-7
CASHPGFSYEQYF
TGTGCCAGCCACCCTGGCTTCTCCTACGAGCAGTACTTC
>TRBV25-1|.|.|TRBJ2-2
CASSDAQGRTGELFF
TGTGCCAGCAGTGATGCCCAGGGGAGGACCGGGGAGCTGTTTTTT
>TRBV15|few|.|TRBJ1-4
CATSRVVHTTNEKLFF
TGTGCCACCAGCAGAGTGGTCCACACAACTAATGAAAAACTGTTTTTT
>TRBV3-1/TRBV3-2|.|TRBD1|TRBJ2-7
CASSHPPGTGRSYEQYF
TGTGCCAGCAGCCATCCACCCGGGACAGGACGCTCCTACGAGCAGTACTTC
>TRBV5-1|.|.|TRBJ1-2
CASSPGQSWGYTF
TGCGCCAGCAGCCCAGGACAGTCTTGGGGCTACACCTTC
>TRBV7-8|.|.|TRBJ1-2
CASSLVIWGGGYTF
TGTGCCAGCAGCTTAGTTATATGGGGGGGTGGCTACACCTTC
>TRBV18|.|TRBD1|TRBJ1-1
CASSRQGRDAEAFF
TGTGCCAGCTCACGACAGGGACGAGATGCTGAAGCTTTCTTT
>TRBV18|.|TRBD1|TRBJ2-1
CASSPGDRGLNEQFF
TGTGCCAGCTCACCAGGCGACAGGGGGCTTAATGAGCAGTTCTTC
>TRBV2|.|TRBD1|TRBJ2-5
CASNPGQGARETQYF
TGTGCCAGCAACCCGGGACAGGGGGCCCGAGAGACCCAGTACTTC
>TRBV11-2|.|.|TRBJ1-1
CASSLAVNTEAFF
TGTGCCAGCAGTTTGGCGGTGAACACTGAAGCTTTCTTT
>TRBV28|.|.|TRBJ1-1
CASSFNRGLEAFF
TGTGCCAGCAGTTTTAACCGAGGCCTTGAAGCTTTCTTT
>TRBV5-1|.|.|TRBJ2-5
CASSISGEETQYF
TGCGCCAGCAGCATAAGCGGAGAAGAGACCCAGTACTTC
>TRBV10-3|.|.|TRBJ2-3
CAIRESLADTQYF
TGTGCCATCCGGGAGAGTCTTGCAGATACGCAGTATTTT
>TRBV7-8|.|.|TRBJ1-2
CASSLDRASNYGYTF
TGTGCCAGCAGCTTGGACAGAGCCTCTAACTATGGCTACACCTTC
>TRBV27|.|.|TRBJ1-1
CASSPISPWTVTNTEAFF
TGTGCCAGCAGTCCCATATCCCCGTGGACAGTAACGAACACTGAAGCTTTCTTT
>TRBV3-1/TRBV3-2|.|.|TRBJ2-5
CASSHWTTRRQETQYF
TGTGCCAGCAGCCACTGGACAACCCGACGCCAAGAGACCCAGTACTTC
>TRBV6-5|once|.|TRBJ1-4
CASSRSLATNEKLFF
TGTGCCAGCAGTAGGTCTTTGGCAACTAATGAAAAACTGTTTTTT
>TRBV27|once|.|TRBJ1-4
CASSLGGSGEVFF
TGTGCCAGCAGCCTCGGGGGGTCGGGGGAGGTGTTTTTT